Below are 25 T cell receptor beta chains sequenced from a single sample in a study of T cells after yellow fever vaccination. Using its own MiXCR run on the 5' RACE reads, TCRdb lists one record per CDR3 protein. The repertoire holds 200,000 to 300,000 distinct CDR3 sequences, with 3.6% as singletons. This specimen consisted of PBMCs, obtained 15 days after the yellow fever booster vaccination. These receptor sequences come from a young man who received the YFV17D yellow fever vaccine.

A word on this clonotype: Possible read error: a much larger clone is one base away. The chain carries TRBV24-1 and TRBJ1-1; the match to TRBD1 covers 7 bases. This CDR3 contains 11 residues. Germline loops: CDR1 KGHDR, CDR2 SFDVKD. V trimming: 7 bases; J trimming: 11 bases; junction bases outside the gene matches: 6. The CDR3 protein is CATRGDSDAFF. The CDR3 nucleotides read TGTGCCACCAGAGGGGACAGTGATGCTTTCTTT.

This clonotype was seen ten or more times. CDR3 nucleotide sequence: TGTGCCAGCAGTTACTCCTATAATTCACCCCTCCACTTT. Translation gives CASSYSYNSPLHF. The chain recombines TRBV6-5 with TRBJ1-6; no definite D call. CDR1 is MNHEY, CDR2 SVGAGI, per germline. CDR3 length: 13 amino acids. With 0 bases removed from V and 3 bases from J, the gap between germline ends came to 0 bases.

This clonotype was counted at least ten times. The genes are TRBV20-1 and TRBJ2-2; 8 bases agree with TRBD1. Germline V gene sequence: CDR1 DFQATT, CDR2 SNEGSKA (reference sequence). Losses at the gene ends were 2 bases for V and 4 bases for J; bases not matched to a gene: 9. The CDR3 runs to 16 residues. This CDR3 reads CSARRGQGAGTGELFF. In DNA, the CDR3 is TGCAGTGCTAGAAGGGGGCAGGGGGCGGGCACCGGGGAGCTGTTTTTT.

The table lists this clonotype with many counts. The chain uses TRBV27 and TRBJ1-2; D not resolved. V lost 6 bases, J lost 6 bases, and 14 bases lay in between. CDR3 length: 13 residues. Germline CDR1 reads MNHEY; CDR2 reads SMNVEV (reference sequence). CDR3 region: CASSAMPGNGYTF. The CDR3 DNA reads as TGTGCCAGCAGCGCGATGCCAGGAAATGGCTACACCTTC.

This clonotype turned up a few times. The chain combines TRBV7-9 with TRBJ1-1, with D tentatively TRBD1 (6 bases). The CDR3 runs 14 residues. V was pared by 7 bases and J by 4 bases, with 16 bases between. Germline values: CDR1 SEHNR, CDR2 FQNEAQ (reference sequence). The CDR3 sequence: CASTLTLRGTEAFF. The CDR3 DNA follows: TGTGCCAGCACACTTACCCTCAGGGGCACTGAAGCTTTCTTT.

This clonotype appeared many times. This chain joins TRBV5-1 and TRBJ2-5, with 7 bases that match TRBD1. The CDR3 is 15 amino acids. Germline V gene data show CDR1 as SGHRS and CDR2 as YFSETQ. J was trimmed by 5 bases and V by 0 bases; bases with no gene match: 7. The CDR3 spells CASSLAGQVSETQYF. Written as DNA, the CDR3 is TGCGCCAGCAGCTTGGCCGGACAGGTTTCGGAGACCCAGTACTTC.

The CDR3 sequence is CASSLVGPRAHRYTF. The CDR3 DNA is TGTGCCAGCAGCTTAGTTGGCCCTCGGGCTCATCGCTACACCTTC. The rearrangement uses TRBV13 and TRBJ1-2; D uncertain. In germline, CDR1 is PRHDT, CDR2 FYEKMQ (reference sequence). Trimming cost V 1 base and J 9 bases, with 18 bases left between them. CDR3 size: 15 residues.

In this sample, this clonotype turned up many times. The chain is built from TRBV7-2 and TRBJ1-2; weak D call: TRBD1 (5 bases). The CDR3 has 17 residues. The ends were cut back, 4 bases at V and 4 bases at J, with 22 bases in the middle. Germline lookup yields CDR1 SGHTA and CDR2 FQGNSA. The CDR3 reads CASSSNPASRGRYGYTF. CDR3 coding DNA: TGTGCCAGCAGCTCCAACCCCGCGAGTAGGGGACGCTATGGCTACACCTTC.

At least ten counts were recorded for this clonotype. The CDR3 spells CASSQDRGSWELFF. CDR3 nucleotide sequence: TGCGCCAGCAGCCAAGATCGGGGGTCGTGGGAGCTGTTTTTT. V gene TRBV4-1 combines with J gene TRBJ2-2; tentatively, D is TRBD2 (6 bases). V gave up 0 bases and J gave up 9 bases, with 11 bases separating them. CDR1 is MGHRA, CDR2 YSYEKL, per germline. The CDR3 loop spans 14 amino acids.

The table lists this clonotype with many counts. V and J are TRBV5-1 and TRBJ2-7; D not resolved. V was clipped by 6 bases and J by 6 bases, with 10 bases between them. The CDR3 loop spans 11 amino acids. The germline V gene encodes CDR1 SGHRS and CDR2 YFSETQ. This chain's CDR3 is CASTHRVEQYF. The CDR3 nucleotides read TGCGCCAGCACTCACCGTGTCGAGCAGTACTTC.

This clonotype was recorded many times. The rearrangement links TRBV27 to TRBJ1-1, with no clear D. CDR3 length equals 16 residues. Trimming stripped 2 bases from V and 4 bases from J, with 17 bases between. CDR1 and CDR2 (germline): MNHEY, SMNVEV (reference sequence). The CDR3 region is CASSLRVAGGFTEAFF. The CDR3, as DNA: TGTGCCAGCAGTTTAAGAGTCGCCGGAGGGTTCACTGAAGCTTTCTTT.

This clonotype has ten or more counts. J is TRBJ2-7 and V is TRBV2; a possible D gene is TRBD2 (5 bases). This CDR3 is 13 amino acids long. V lost 2 bases and J 7 bases, leaving 12 bases between the germline ends. Germline CDR1 SNHLY, CDR2 FYNNEI. CDR3 bases: TGTGCCAGCAGTGAAAACGAGGGCCGGGAGCAGTACTTC. Translation gives CASSENEGREQYF.

This clonotype appeared many times. J is TRBJ1-5 and V is TRBV28; D is uncertain. CDR3 length: 13 residues. Trimming removed 7 bases from V and 4 bases from J, with 11 bases in between. Germline assignment: CDR1 MDHEN and CDR2 SYDVKM. The CDR3 DNA sequence: TGTGCCAGCATTAGTACAGTTAATCAGCCCCAGCATTTT. It specifies CASISTVNQPQHF. Variable domain in full (rest from reference TRBV28 and TRBJ1-5): DVKVTQSSRYLVKRTGEKVFLECVQDMDHENMFWYRQDPGLGLRLIYFSYDVKMKEKGDIPEGYSVSREKKERFSLILESASTNQTSMYLCASISTVNQPQHFGDGTRLSIL.

This clonotype showed up many times. The rearrangement links TRBV7-8 to TRBJ2-3, with D maybe TRBD2 (5 bases). The CDR3 loop spans 15 amino acids. CDR1 SGHVS and CDR2 FQNEAQ come from the germline V gene. V shed 2 bases and J shed 0 bases, with 9 bases lying between them. CDR3: CASSLWRTSTDTQYF. The DNA of the CDR3 is TGTGCCAGCAGCTTATGGCGGACTAGCACAGATACGCAGTATTTT.

This clonotype has a count of ten or more. The J gene is TRBJ2-2, the V gene TRBV6-2 or TRBV6-3, with unresolved D. Trimming left V 5 bases short and J 6 bases short, with 10 bases between. CDR3 length equals 13 residues. Per germline, CDR1 MNHEY and CDR2 SVGEGT. The CDR3 DNA reads as TGTGCCAGCAGTCAAGGGTCTCCCGGGGAGCTGTTTTTT. Its protein product is CASSQGSPGELFF.

This clonotype showed up many times. This chain joins TRBV13 and TRBJ1-4; D not resolved. Germline V CDR1 and CDR2: PRHDT, FYEKMQ (reference sequence). Trimming removed 6 bases at V and 6 bases at J, with 17 bases between. CDR3 length: 15 amino acids. The CDR3 DNA reads as TGTGCCAGCAGACCCCTCAGCGATTTTGATGAAAAACTGTTTTTT. Its protein product is CASRPLSDFDEKLFF.

This clonotype was recorded many times. V usage is TRBV12-3 or TRBV12-4 and J usage is TRBJ2-5; 7 nucleotides align to TRBD1. The CDR3 has 12 residues. V shed 8 bases and J 7 bases; nucleotides not matched to a gene: 7. The CDR3: CASFGQAGTQYF. The CDR3 DNA sequence: TGTGCCAGCTTTGGACAGGCTGGGACCCAGTACTTC.

At least ten counts were recorded for this clonotype. This chain connects TRBV7-8 to TRBJ2-1, with TRBD2 matching 8 bases. V trimming: 1 base; J trimming: 12 bases; junction bases outside the gene matches: 8. Germline CDR1 and CDR2: SGHVS and FQNEAQ. CDR3 length: 14 amino acids. The CDR3 DNA reads as TGTGCCAGCAGCTTAGGACTAGCGACAATGAGGCAGTTCTTC. Protein product: CASSLGLATMRQFF.

This clonotype came up many times. The genes are TRBV5-4 and TRBJ2-3; 13 bases align to TRBD2. The germline V gene encodes CDR1 SGHNT and CDR2 YYREEE (reference sequence). Unmatched junction bases numbered 7, after V lost 6 bases and J lost 0 bases. The CDR3 loop spans 17 amino acids. CDR3 sequence: CASTRLAGGSSTDTQYF. The CDR3 DNA sequence: TGTGCCAGCACCCGACTAGCGGGGGGCAGTAGCACAGATACGCAGTATTTT.

This clonotype was picked up many times. The chain's CDR3 is CASSPGTSGGAVETQYF. CDR3 in DNA: TGTGCCAGCAGCCCGGGGACTAGCGGGGGGGCGGTTGAGACCCAGTACTTC. The chain combines TRBV7-2 with TRBJ2-5, with 16 positions matching TRBD2. CDR1 is SGHTA and CDR2 is FQGNSA in the germline V gene. After removal of 5 bases from V and 5 bases from J, the junction contained 8 bases not matched to a gene. The CDR3 totals 17 residues.

This clonotype was detected ten times or more. This sequence joins TRBV4-1 and TRBJ1-1, with TRBD1 as a possible D gene (5 bases). The germline CDR1 and CDR2 sequences are MGHRA and YSYEKL. This CDR3 spans 13 amino acids. The germline V and J ends were trimmed by 1 base and 7 bases, with 10 bases remaining between them. CDR3 DNA sequence: TGCGCCAGCAGCCAAGGTCTAGGGGTTGAAGCTTTCTTT. Its protein is CASSQGLGVEAFF.

In this sample, this clonotype turned up many times. J is TRBJ2-5 and V is TRBV11-2; 11 bases fit TRBD2. Germline V gene sequence: CDR1 SGHAT, CDR2 FQNNGV. This CDR3 is 17 amino acids long. Trimming at V came to 5 bases and at J to 5 bases, leaving 13 bases not matched to a gene. CDR3 in DNA: TGTGCCAGCAGCCTAGGGGGACTAGCGGTTTTTAAGGAGACCCAGTACTTC. Its protein product is CASSLGGLAVFKETQYF.

This clonotype was seen at least ten times. The chain links TRBV4-3 to TRBJ2-7, with D perhaps TRBD2 (6 bases). Between the trimmed V and J ends, which lost 4 bases and 2 bases, there was a span of 15 bases. Germline lookup yields CDR1 LGHNA and CDR2 YSLEER. The length of the CDR3 is 15 residues. CDR3: CASSPSRTGAYEQYF. CDR3 DNA sequence: TGCGCCAGCAGCCCCTCCCGAACGGGGGCCTACGAGCAGTACTTC.

At least ten counts were recorded for this clonotype. The V call is TRBV9, the J call TRBJ2-3, with 10 bases matching TRBD2. CDR1 and CDR2 (germline): SGDLS, YYNGEE. V shed 1 base and J 4 bases; nucleotides not matched to a gene: 12. The CDR3 runs 18 residues. In DNA form, the CDR3 reads TGTGCCAGCAGCGTAAGCCTAGCGGGGGCCCCGCCCGCAGATACGCAGTATTTT. Translation: CASSVSLAGAPPADTQYF.

The table lists this clonotype with many counts. The genes are TRBV20-1 and TRBJ1-4; D ambiguous. Per germline, CDR1 DFQATT and CDR2 SNEGSKA (reference sequence). CDR3 length: 14 residues. The V end lost 0 bases, the J end lost 8 bases, and 13 bases lay between the germline ends. This CDR3 reads CSAREGSTREKLFF. CDR3 DNA: TGCAGTGCTAGAGAAGGGAGCACCAGGGAAAAACTGTTTTTT.